These 15 T cell receptor beta chains originate from one sample sequenced in a study of CD8 T cells in ankylosing spondylitis. TCRdb processed the 5' RACE reads anew with MiXCR; each CDR3 protein has one entry. The sample records hundreds of thousands of distinct CDR3 sequences, approximately 7.6% being singletons. The sample taken for sequencing was blood, either unsorted or a sorted T cell fraction (not recorded which). The receptors were sampled from a female donor with ankylosing spondylitis or in good health (not recorded which).

There are many counts of this clonotype. The V call is TRBV6-1, the J call TRBJ2-7; D is tentatively TRBD1 or TRBD2 (5 bases each). The CDR3 is made up of 15 amino acids. From germline, CDR1 is MNHNS and CDR2 SASEGT. V dropped 4 bases and J dropped 3 bases, with 16 bases sitting between them. The CDR3 sequence is CASSVLEGSIYEQYF. CDR3 in DNA: TGTGCCAGCAGTGTATTAGAGGGGTCAATCTACGAGCAGTACTTC.

This clonotype was detected ten times or more. The CDR3 sequence is CASSSGLAGVEQFF. As DNA, the CDR3 is TGTGCCAGCAGCTCCGGTCTAGCGGGAGTTGAGCAGTTCTTC. The rearrangement uses TRBV11-3 and TRBJ2-1, with 10 bases matching TRBD2. Germline values: CDR1 SGHNT, CDR2 YENEEA. V was clipped by 4 bases and J by 9 bases; unmatched bases: 6. The CDR3 has 14 amino acids.

This clonotype was observed at least ten times. The CDR3, as DNA: TGTGCCAGCAGCCAAAGCAGGGGACACACCATATATTTT. Residues: CASSQSRGHTIYF. The chain employs TRBV6-1 and TRBJ1-3, with D maybe TRBD1 (6 bases). The ends were cut back, 6 bases at V and 8 bases at J, with 14 bases in the middle. The CDR3 length is 13 residues. Germline CDR1 reads MNHNS; CDR2 reads SASEGT.

This clonotype was detected ten times or more. The V and J genes are TRBV18 and TRBJ1-1, with a tentative D call TRBD1 (6 bases). Germline V CDR1 and CDR2: KGHSH, LQKENI. Between the trimmed V and J ends, which lost 1 base and 0 bases, there was a span of 9 bases. CDR3 length: 15 residues. The CDR3 is CASSPRGQMNTEAFF. CDR3 nucleotides: TGTGCCAGCTCACCACGAGGACAGATGAACACTGAAGCTTTCTTT. Full variable domain (missing parts from reference TRBV18 and TRBJ1-1): NAGVMQNPRHLVRRRGQEARLRCSPMKGHSHVYWYRQLPEEGLKFMVYLQKENIIDESGMPKERFSAEFPKEGPSILRIQQVVRGDSAAYFCASSPRGQMNTEAFFGQGTRLTVV.

Many counts were recorded for this clonotype. The chain combines TRBV3-1 with TRBJ2-1, with D possibly matching TRBD2 (5 bases). The germline V gene encodes CDR1 LGHDT and CDR2 YNNKEL (reference sequence). CDR3 length: 15 amino acids. With 2 bases removed from V and 0 bases from J, the gap between germline ends came to 8 bases. The CDR3 sequence: CASSQRGSSYNEQFF. CDR3 DNA: TGTGCCAGCAGCCAACGTGGGAGCTCCTACAATGAGCAGTTCTTC.

At least ten counts were recorded for this clonotype. The V and J genes are TRBV7-8 and TRBJ2-7; a possible D gene is TRBD1 (5 bases). The CDR3 is 14 residues long. Germline V gives CDR1 SGHVS, CDR2 FQNEAQ. With 0 bases removed from V and 6 bases from J, the gap between germline ends came to 12 bases. The CDR3 DNA sequence: TGTGCCAGCAGCTTAGCAGGGGCGCAAACCGAGCAGTACTTC. This sequence encodes CASSLAGAQTEQYF.

Many counts were recorded for this clonotype. This may be a read error: a much more frequent sequence differs by one nucleotide. The J gene is TRBJ1-1, the V gene TRBV7-2, with D unclear. This CDR3 is 11 amino acids long. The germline CDR1 and CDR2 sequences are SGHTA and FQGNSA. Trimming cost V 7 bases and J 3 bases, with 6 bases left between them. CDR3 DNA: TGTGCCAGCACCTCCTACACTGAAGCTTTCTTT. Translating it yields CASTSYTEAFF. Variable domain in full (rest from reference TRBV7-2 and TRBJ1-1): GAGVSQSPSNKVTEKGKDVELRCDPISGHTALYWYRQSLGQGLEFLIYFQGNSAPDKSGLPSDRFSAERTGGSVSTLTIQRTQQEDSAVYLCASTSYTEAFFGQGTRLTVV.

This clonotype was detected ten times or more. This chain connects TRBV9 to TRBJ2-1; TRBD2 aligns across 9 bases. Trimming cost V 2 bases and J 4 bases; bases outside gene matches: 4. Germline V gives CDR1 SGDLS, CDR2 YYNGEE. CDR3 length equals 15 residues. The CDR3, as DNA: TGTGCCAGCAGCGTTAGCGGGAGATTTTACAATGAGCAGTTCTTC. Amino acid sequence: CASSVSGRFYNEQFF.

This clonotype appeared many times. The chain carries TRBV12-3 or TRBV12-4 and TRBJ2-5; D is perhaps TRBD1 (5 bases). The CDR3 is 15 amino acids. Trimming stripped 1 base from V and 2 bases from J, with 11 bases between. The CDR3 here is CASSLGQGFQETQYF. The CDR3 nucleotides are TGTGCCAGCAGTTTAGGGCAGGGCTTTCAAGAGACCCAGTACTTC.

This clonotype was counted ten times or more. The chain couples TRBV20-1 to TRBJ2-5; D gene uncertain. The CDR3 is 16 amino acids. In germline, CDR1 is DFQATT, CDR2 SNEGSKA (reference sequence). With 0 bases removed from V and 2 bases from J, the gap between germline ends came to 16 bases. The CDR3 nucleotides are TGCAGTGCTAGAGAGCCTCGGGCGGCGGTACAAGAGACCCAGTACTTC. The encoded protein is CSAREPRAAVQETQYF.

This clonotype was recorded at least ten times. This chain joins TRBV10-3 and TRBJ2-7; unclear D gene. Trimming took off 7 bases at V and 3 bases at J, with 10 bases between the two ends. Germline CDR1 is ENHRY and CDR2 is SYGVKD. The CDR3 has 12 residues. Written as DNA, the CDR3 is TGTGCCATCAAACAGACCAACTACGAGCAGTACTTC. Its protein product is CAIKQTNYEQYF.

Many counts were recorded for this clonotype. The rearrangement joins TRBV11-2 to TRBJ1-4, with D perhaps matching TRBD1 (6 bases). The CDR3 consists of 14 residues. The V end lost 3 bases, the J end lost 5 bases, and 10 bases lay between the germline ends. CDR1 and CDR2 from the germline V gene are SGHAT and FQNNGV. The CDR3 nucleotides are TGTGCCAGCAGCTTGGGGGCGGAGAATGAAAAACTGTTTTTT. Protein product: CASSLGAENEKLFF. The full variable domain, completed using reference TRBV11-2 and TRBJ1-4, is EAGVAQSPRYKIIEKRQSVAFWCNPISGHATLYWYQQILGQGPKLLIQFQNNGVVDDSQLPKDRFSAERLKGVDSTLKIQPAKLEDSAVYLCASSLGAENEKLFFGSGTQLSVL.

In its sample, this clonotype was seen many times. The genes are TRBV6-2 or TRBV6-3 and TRBJ2-7; 9 bases line up with TRBD2. From germline, CDR1 is MNHEY and CDR2 SVGEGT. CDR3 length: 15 amino acids. Trimming at V came to 5 bases and at J to 5 bases, leaving 10 bases not matched to a gene. The CDR3 DNA sequence: TGTGCCAGCAGTCCCTCGGCGGGAGGGCCGGACGAGCAGTACTTC. Its protein product is CASSPSAGGPDEQYF.

In its sample, this clonotype was seen many times. This chain uses TRBV12-3 or TRBV12-4 with TRBJ2-2; 7 positions match TRBD2. The J segment lost 6 bases and the V segment lost 3 bases, leaving 4 bases of the junction unmatched. CDR3 length: 14 residues. CDR3 protein: CASSFGGGPGELFF. The CDR3 DNA sequence: TGTGCCAGCAGTTTCGGGGGAGGGCCCGGGGAGCTGTTTTTT.

The gene calls are TRBV25-1 and TRBJ1-1; D is unclear. This CDR3 contains 12 residues. CDR1 MGHDK and CDR2 SYGVNS come from the germline V gene. The V end lost 7 bases, the J end lost 11 bases, and 17 bases lay between the germline ends. For the CDR3, the DNA is TGTGCCAGCACCAACACCGGCTTTGAGGCTTTCTTT. As protein: CASTNTGFEAFF.